The 19 T cell receptor beta chains reported below all come from one sample, sequenced in a study of post-analysis software for immune sequencing data. Findings and limits, study-wide: With TRBV5-6, TRBV5-1 and TRBV20-1 included, 4 or 5 TRBV segments were more frequent in patients than in controls.

These receptors lack a known antigen. The authors incorporated unique molecular identifiers into the TCR beta cDNA libraries. TCRdb reprocessed the PCR reads via MiXCR and lists one record per CDR3 protein. The sample carries 820,000 or so distinct CDR3 sequences, approximately 53% recorded once. Sequencing input: blood. The origin of the receptors is a girl aged 10 to 17 with multiple sclerosis.

The J gene is TRBJ2-3, the V gene TRBV6-6; a weak D match, TRBD2 (5 bases). Germline values: CDR1 MNHNY, CDR2 SVGAGI (reference sequence). The CDR3 runs to 16 residues. The germline V and J ends were trimmed by 6 bases and 1 base, with 17 bases remaining between them. The CDR3 protein is CASRQSGARGTDTQYF. DNA of the CDR3: TGTGCCAGCAGACAAAGCGGAGCGAGAGGCACAGATACGCAGTATTTT.

This clonotype turned up a few times. V and J are TRBV5-1 and TRBJ2-7; D is unclear. Germline V CDR1 and CDR2: SGHRS, YFSETQ. The length of the CDR3 is 15 residues. V was pared by 0 bases and J by 0 bases, with 10 bases between. The CDR3 spells CASSLGSQSSYEQYF. In DNA, the CDR3 is TGCGCCAGCAGCTTGGGGTCCCAGAGCTCCTACGAGCAGTACTTC.

This chain links TRBV10-2 with TRBJ2-5; D gene unclear. Between the trimmed V and J ends, which lost 7 bases and 5 bases, there was a span of 14 bases. Germline V gene data show CDR1 as WSHSY and CDR2 as SAAADI. The CDR3 extends over 13 amino acids. The CDR3 sequence is CASKSAAGETQYF. The CDR3 nucleotides read TGCGCCAGCAAGTCGGCAGCCGGGGAGACCCAGTACTTC.

This chain's CDR3 is CASSFTGTGDDEQYF. In DNA, the CDR3 is TGCGCCAGCAGCTTTACCGGGACAGGGGACGACGAGCAGTACTTC. The rearrangement links TRBV5-1 to TRBJ2-7; TRBD1 aligns across 10 bases. CDR1 is SGHRS and CDR2 is YFSETQ in the germline V gene. J was trimmed by 5 bases and V by 2 bases; bases with no gene match: 7. The CDR3 runs to 15 residues.

The V and J genes are TRBV6-4 and TRBJ2-5, with TRBD2 matching 7 bases. Germline CDR1 MRHNA, CDR2 SNTAGT. The CDR3 contains 14 residues. Trimming removed 6 bases from V and 3 bases from J; junction bases left unmatched: 7. For the CDR3, the DNA is TGTGCCAGCAGCCCCCGGGCGGGGGAAGAGACCCAGTACTTC. Amino acids: CASSPRAGEETQYF.

Concerning this clonotype itself: Sequence at one end of the junction differs from germline and may be a read error. The V and J genes are TRBV9 and TRBJ2-6; no clear D gene. Germline CDR1 reads SGDLS; CDR2 reads YYNGEE. The CDR3 runs to 15 residues. In DNA, the CDR3 is TGTGCCGGCAGCTATGGCCAGTCTGGGGCCAACGTCCTGACTTTC. This sequence encodes CAGSYGQSGANVLTF.

V and J are TRBV20-1 and TRBJ2-5, with 7 nucleotides matching TRBD1. Germline V CDR1 and CDR2: DFQATT, SNEGSKA (reference sequence). The ends lost 1 base at V and 1 base at J; junction bases unmatched: 12. The CDR3 consists of 17 residues. Here the CDR3 reads CSARGQGVGTGQETQYF. In DNA, the CDR3 is TGCAGTGCTAGAGGACAGGGTGTAGGTACTGGCCAAGAGACCCAGTACTTC.

On this clonotype: Since no conserved phenylalanine or tryptophan closes the CDR3, a read error is the likely cause. The chain couples TRBV20-1 to TRBJ2-1; 10 bases are a match to TRBD2. This CDR3 is built from 16 residues. V gave up 2 bases and J gave up 8 bases; unmatched junction bases: 12. Germline-derived CDR1 and CDR2 are DFQATT and SNEGSKA (reference sequence). CDR3 nucleotide sequence: TGCAGTGCTAGATGGCTGGGGAGCGGGGGGGCCTATGAGCAGTTCTCC. Its protein is CSARWLGSGGAYEQFS.

This chain joins TRBV7-2 and TRBJ2-4; D gene unclear. The end of the DNA aligns better with TRBJ2-7, so the J call may be wrong. The CDR3 length is 12 residues. The germline V gene encodes CDR1 SGHTA and CDR2 FQGNSA. The CDR3 DNA follows: TGTGCCAGCAACCCGGAGACCTACGAGCAGTACTTC. Its protein product is CASNPETYEQYF.

The DNA of the CDR3 is TGCAGTGCTAGAGATCTCGAGGGAGTAACCCCCTCGGGAACAGATACGCAGTATTTT. This codes for CSARDLEGVTPSGTDTQYF. The rearrangement joins TRBV20-1 to TRBJ2-3, with D maybe TRBD2 (5 bases). V was shortened by 0 bases and J by 3 bases, with 25 bases between the two germline ends. The CDR3 is 19 amino acids. The germline CDR1 and CDR2 sequences are DFQATT and SNEGSKA (reference sequence).

The V and J genes are TRBV3-1 and TRBJ2-5; 14 bases agree with TRBD2. This CDR3 region has 16 residues. V was clipped by 3 bases and J by 11 bases; unmatched bases: 11. Germline V gives CDR1 LGHDT, CDR2 YNNKEL (reference sequence). The CDR3 nucleotides read TGTGCCAGCAGCCATTTCCGACTAGCGGGGGGGCGGGAGCAGTACTTC. Its protein is CASSHFRLAGGREQYF.

The chain uses TRBV25-1 and TRBJ2-7; a possible D gene is TRBD2 (6 bases). V lost 4 bases to trimming and J lost 3 bases, with 13 bases between them. This CDR3 region has 14 residues. Germline CDR1 and CDR2: MGHDK and SYGVNS. This CDR3 reads CASSGGLDVYEQYF. The CDR3 region has the DNA TGTGCCAGCAGTGGGGGACTGGACGTCTACGAGCAGTACTTC.

Only one count was recorded for this clonotype. The chain employs TRBV20-1 and TRBJ1-1; D remains ambiguous. V was trimmed by 3 bases and J by 7 bases, leaving 6 bases between them. There are 10 residues in the CDR3. Germline loops: CDR1 DFQATT, CDR2 SNEGSKA (reference sequence). Here the CDR3 reads CSARAVEAFF. The CDR3 DNA sequence: TGCAGTGCTAGGGCGGTTGAAGCTTTCTTT.

V gene TRBV7-9 combines with J gene TRBJ2-5; TRBD1 is a possible D gene (5 bases). The DNA end is more similar to TRBJ2-7, so the J call may be wrong. Germline lookup yields CDR1 SEHNR and CDR2 FQNEAQ (reference sequence). The CDR3 is 13 amino acids. This CDR3 is CASSLKGNNEQYF. The CDR3 DNA reads as TGTGCCAGCAGCTTAAAGGGGAACAACGAGCAGTACTTC.

This clonotype occurred a few times. The chain couples TRBV6-1 to TRBJ2-3; unclear D gene. V lost 1 base and J lost 8, with 7 bases in between. Germline CDR1 and CDR2: MNHNS and SASEGT. The CDR3 is made up of 12 amino acids. The CDR3 DNA reads as TGTGCCAGCAGTGAAGAGATAGGTACGCAGTATTTT. Translating it yields CASSEEIGTQYF.

V gene TRBV7-3 combines with J gene TRBJ2-7; D gene ambiguous. The CDR3 is made up of 15 amino acids. Per the germline V gene, CDR1 is SGHTA and CDR2 is FQGTGA. The ends were cut back, 2 bases at V and 0 bases at J, with 11 bases in the middle. The CDR3 coding sequence is TGTGCCAGCAGCTTAGTCGCTGAAAGCTCCTACGAGCAGTACTTC. Its protein product is CASSLVAESSYEQYF.

This chain connects TRBV10-3 to TRBJ2-1; 15 bases map to TRBD2. This CDR3 comprises 18 residues. Germline CDR1 reads ENHRY; CDR2 reads SYGVKD. The ends lost 5 bases at V and 0 bases at J; junction bases unmatched: 5. The CDR3 protein is CAISTGTSGGSSYNEQFF. The CDR3 nucleotides read TGTGCCATCAGTACCGGGACTAGCGGGGGGTCCTCCTACAATGAGCAGTTCTTC.

The rearrangement uses TRBV29-1 and TRBJ1-2, with a possible D match to TRBD1 (5 bases). The V gene's germline CDR1 is SQVTM and CDR2 ANQGSEA. The CDR3 consists of 15 residues. Trimming removed 3 bases from V and 0 bases from J, with 14 bases in between. CDR3 residues: CSVEKGSRANYGYTF. For the CDR3, the DNA is TGCAGCGTTGAGAAGGGATCCAGGGCTAACTATGGCTACACCTTC. Looking up the rest from reference TRBV29-1 and TRBJ1-2 gives the full variable domain: SAVISQKPSRDICQRGTSLTIQCQVDSQVTMMFWYRQQPGQSLTLIATANQGSEATYESGFVIDKFPISRPNLTFSTLTVSNMSPEDSSIYLCSVEKGSRANYGYTFGSGTRLTVV.

This chain uses TRBV5-1 with TRBJ2-4, with TRBD2 identical over 16 bases. Germline CDR1 SGHRS, CDR2 YFSETQ. The CDR3 is 16 amino acids. The J segment lost 9 bases and the V segment lost 5 bases, leaving 8 bases of the junction unmatched. The CDR3 DNA reads as TGCGCCAGCAGTTCGGGACTAGCGGGAGGGTCGTCCATTCAGTACTTC. Amino acid sequence: CASSSGLAGGSSIQYF.